This TCR beta chain was captured in a study of blood T cell repertoires in COVID-19. Study background: Sites in the United States, Italy and Spain provided acute and convalescent COVID-19 samples. T cells, B-cell-depleted T cells, or PBMCs provided the cDNA or gDNA that served as material.

In the study's own analysis: Estimation of nucleated cell counts relied on the amplification of reference gene primers. The repertoire was sequenced with immunoSEQ multiplex PCR; TCRdb's copy has only in-frame clones and lacks some. The V and J calls and clone size are taken from that table; D and trimming were inferred from the DNA. The table shows 80,000 to 100,000 clones, with 85% to 90% occurring only once. With V trimmed by 0 bases and J by 0 bases, 2 bases remained unmatched. There are 16 residues in the CDR3. The germline CDR1 and CDR2 sequences are SGDLS and YYNGEE. Seattle researchers signed up patients amid active infection and tracked them longitudinally.

The TCR was taken from a human donor with COVID-19, enrolled during active disease. The donor label of this sample is uncertain. The source material was peripheral blood. The chain carries TRBV9 and TRBJ2-2; TRBD2 aligns across 7 bases. CDR3 nucleotides: TGTGCCAGCAGCGTAGAAGCGGGATCGAACACCGGGGAGCTGTTTTTT. Its translation: CASSVEAGSNTGELFF.